The rows below give T cell receptor beta chains drawn from one sample of a study of cytomegalovirus exposure and HLA in healthy donors. Profiling relied on immunoSEQ multiplex PCR, and the TCRdb table lists in-frame clones only, not all of them. Altogether 100,000 to 150,000 clones are present, 75% to 80% being singletons, with the ten largest covering about 1%. The sequenced sample consisted of PBMCs. The receptors stem from a male donor in good health and CMV-seronegative. CDR3s include the opening cysteine and the closing phenylalanine or tryptophan. The D gene is left open where the match is weak. The size field is filled for only some rows; it gives once, few, many or a size class.

j_call d_call clone_size v_call cdr3_aa cdr3_nt
TRBJ2-1 . . TRBV7-8 CASSQRDNEQFF TGTGCCAGCAGCCAGCGGGACAATGAGCAGTTCTTC
TRBJ2-7 TRBD1 . TRBV27 CASSRDSLYEQYF TGTGCCAGCAGTCGGGACAGTTTATACGAGCAGTACTTC
TRBJ1-2 TRBD1 once TRBV7-2 CASSSASTGGIYGYTF TGTGCCAGCAGCTCAGCATCGACAGGGGGAATCTATGGCTACACCTTC
TRBJ2-2 TRBD2 . TRBV5-1 CASSSRLAGTNTGELFF TGCGCCAGCAGCTCCCGACTAGCGGGGACGAACACCGGGGAGCTGTTTTTT
TRBJ1-3 . . TRBV4-3 CASSQDPPGTGNTIYF TGCGCCAGCAGCCAAGACCCCCCAGGGACTGGAAACACCATATATTTT
TRBJ1-2 . . TRBV6-1 CASTTAGYGYTF TGTGCCAGCACCACTGCGGGCTATGGCTACACCTTC
TRBJ2-3 . . TRBV2 CASRELGSDTQYF TGTGCCAGCAGAGAACTAGGATCAGATACGCAGTATTTT
TRBJ1-1 . . TRBV18 CASSPPGAGNTEAFF TGTGCCAGCTCACCACCGGGGGCAGGGAACACTGAAGCTTTCTTT
TRBJ1-4 TRBD1 . TRBV19 CASSSWTGESEKLFF TGTGCCAGTAGTTCCTGGACAGGGGAGAGTGAAAAACTGTTTTTT
TRBJ1-5 . few TRBV4-1 CASSQDLGNQPQHF TGCGCCAGCAGCCAAGACCTCGGCAATCAGCCCCAGCATTTT
TRBJ1-4 . once TRBV15 CATSRVPGSNEKLFF TGTGCCACCAGCAGAGTACCGGGGAGTAATGAAAAACTGTTTTTT
TRBJ2-7 TRBD1 . TRBV30 CACAGPGDSVGYEQYF TGTGCCTGCGCCGGTCCCGGGGACAGCGTTGGGTACGAGCAGTACTTC
TRBJ2-1 TRBD1 . TRBV10-3 CAISEPGQGSGGEQFF TGTGCCATCAGTGAGCCGGGACAGGGGTCTGGCGGGGAGCAGTTCTTC
TRBJ1-2 . . TRBV5-6 CASSSFSTGGYGYTF TGTGCCAGCAGCTCCTTCTCGACAGGAGGCTATGGCTACACCTTC
TRBJ1-1 . . TRBV5-4 CASSLAGLDTEAFF TGTGCCAGCAGCTTGGCAGGGTTGGACACTGAAGCTTTCTTT
TRBJ2-3 TRBD2 . TRBV29-1 CSVESSGGSTDTQYF TGCAGCGTTGAGAGTAGCGGGGGAAGCACAGATACGCAGTATTTT
TRBJ2-5 TRBD2 . TRBV7-9 CASSLWTSGGDETQYF TGTGCCAGCAGCCTTTGGACTAGCGGGGGGGACGAGACCCAGTACTTC
TRBJ2-1 . . TRBV13 CASSFSGTEQFF TGTGCCAGCAGCTTTTCGGGAACTGAGCAGTTCTTC
TRBJ1-5 TRBD1 . TRBV6-1 CASSEGTGGAGQPQHF TGTGCCAGCAGTGAAGGGACAGGGGGCGCGGGTCAGCCCCAGCATTTT
TRBJ2-3 . . TRBV7-3 CASSPGLDTQYF TGTGCCAGCAGCCCGGGACTAGATACGCAGTATTTT
TRBJ1-5 . . TRBV19 CASSFRDIGQPQHF TGTGCCAGTAGTTTCCGGGACATCGGACAGCCCCAGCATTTT
TRBJ1-5 . . TRBV6-1 CASSEQSGAPQHF TGTGCCAGCAGTGAACAAAGCGGGGCGCCCCAGCATTTT
TRBJ1-2 TRBD1 . TRBV6-1 CASSGQGGRYGYTF TGTGCCAGCAGCGGACAGGGGGGACGATACGGCTACACCTTC
TRBJ2-3 TRBD2 . TRBV19 CASRGSGGSTDTQYF TGTGCCAGTAGGGGTAGCGGGGGTAGCACAGATACGCAGTATTTT
TRBJ2-7 TRBD2 once TRBV19 CASSMWGGSSYEQYF TGTGCCAGTAGTATGTGGGGGGGAAGCTCCTACGAGCAGTACTTC
TRBJ2-1 TRBD1 . TRBV19 CASSRGTGGNEQFF TGTGCCAGTAGCCGCGGGACAGGGGGCAATGAGCAGTTCTTC
TRBJ2-7 . . TRBV12-5 CASGLTGYEQYF TGTGCTAGTGGTTTGACGGGATACGAGCAGTACTTC
TRBJ2-1 TRBD1 . TRBV7-3 CASSLTGSGGNNEQFF TGTGCCAGCAGCTTAACAGGGTCAGGGGGAAACAATGAGCAGTTCTTC
TRBJ2-1 TRBD1 . TRBV7-2 CASSLGQGAYEQFF TGTGCCAGCAGCTTAGGACAGGGGGCCTATGAGCAGTTCTTC
TRBJ1-2 TRBD1 . TRBV2 CASSEEGAGGYTF TGTGCCAGCAGTGAAGAGGGGGCGGGTGGCTACACCTTC
TRBJ2-7 TRBD1 . TRBV7-8 CASSSSGQGYEQYF TGTGCCAGCAGCTCGTCGGGACAGGGTTACGAGCAGTACTTC
TRBJ2-7 TRBD1 . TRBV11-2 CASRDPEDRGSYEQYF TGTGCCAGCAGGGACCCAGAGGACAGGGGTTCCTACGAGCAGTACTTC
TRBJ2-7 TRBD1 . TRBV7-2 CASSLASPRDSYEQYF TGTGCCAGCAGCTTAGCTAGCCCTCGGGACAGCTACGAGCAGTACTTC
TRBJ2-7 TRBD2 few TRBV5-4 CASSLELAGGEQYF TGTGCCAGCAGCTTGGAGCTAGCGGGGGGGGAGCAGTACTTC
TRBJ1-5 . . TRBV11-2 CASSFNGDQPQHF TGTGCCAGCAGCTTTAACGGGGATCAGCCCCAGCATTTT
TRBJ2-2 TRBD1 . TRBV7-3 CASSGQGAGGELFF TGTGCCAGCAGCGGACAGGGGGCGGGCGGGGAGCTGTTTTTT
TRBJ2-7 . . TRBV7-9 CSSSQGRYEQYF TGTTCCAGCAGCCAGGGTCGATACGAGCAGTACTTC
TRBJ1-2 . few TRBV6-6 CASSYLRGGDYGYTF TGTGCCAGCAGTTACCTCAGGGGAGGGGACTATGGCTACACCTTC
TRBJ1-2 . . TRBV19 CASSKREGEGGYTF TGTGCCAGTAGTAAGAGGGAGGGTGAGGGTGGCTACACCTTC
TRBJ2-3 . . TRBV5-1 CASSPGQGGVDTQYF TGCGCCAGCAGCCCCGGACAGGGAGGGGTAGATACGCAGTATTTT